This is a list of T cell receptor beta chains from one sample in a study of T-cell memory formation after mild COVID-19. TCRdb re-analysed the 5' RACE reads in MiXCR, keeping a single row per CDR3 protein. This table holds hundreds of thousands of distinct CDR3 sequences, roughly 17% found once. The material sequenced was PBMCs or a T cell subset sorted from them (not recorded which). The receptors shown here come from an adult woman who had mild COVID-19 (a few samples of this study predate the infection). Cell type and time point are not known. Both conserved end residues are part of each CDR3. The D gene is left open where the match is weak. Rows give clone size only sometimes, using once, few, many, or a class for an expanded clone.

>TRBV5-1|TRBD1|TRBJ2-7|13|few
TGCGCCAGCCGAGAGGGGGCTTTCTACGAGCAGTACTTC
CASREGAFYEQYF
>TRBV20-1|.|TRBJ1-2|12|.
TGCAGTGCTAGAGATAAGGACGGTGGCTACACCTTC
CSARDKDGGYTF
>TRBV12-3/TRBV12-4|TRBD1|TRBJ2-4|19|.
TGTGCCAGCAGCCCCCTATATAGGGGGCGTGCGGCCGGACAAAACATTCAGTACTTC
CASSPLYRGRAAGQNIQYF
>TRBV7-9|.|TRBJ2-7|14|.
TGTGCCAGCAGCCCGTGGGACGGATCCTACGAGCAGTACTTC
CASSPWDGSYEQYF
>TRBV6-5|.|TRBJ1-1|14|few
TGTGCCAGCAGTTACGACTGGGAGGCCACTGAAGCTTTCTTT
CASSYDWEATEAFF
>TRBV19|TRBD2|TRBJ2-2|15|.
TGTGCCAGTAGTATGGAGCGGGGGGGCCTCGGGGAGCTGTTTTTT
CASSMERGGLGELFF
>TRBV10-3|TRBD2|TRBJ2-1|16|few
TGTGCCATCAGCGCTAGCGGGGGGGCGTCCTACAATGAGCAGTTCTTC
CAISASGGASYNEQFF
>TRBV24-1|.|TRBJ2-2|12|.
TGTGCCACCAGTGATTTTGCCGGGGAGCTGTTTTTT
CATSDFAGELFF
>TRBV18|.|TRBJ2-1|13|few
TGTGCCAGCTCAGCAGGCCCTTACAATGAGCAGTTCTTC
CASSAGPYNEQFF
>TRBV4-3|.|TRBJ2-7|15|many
TGCGCCAGCAGCCCTGGTGGGCAGGGTACCTACGAGCAGTACTTC
CASSPGGQGTYEQYF
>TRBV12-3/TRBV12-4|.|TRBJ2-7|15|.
TGTGCCAGCAGTTTAGACCACAGGGAGACCTACGAGCAGTACTTC
CASSLDHRETYEQYF